This record concerns one TCR beta chain sequence. The antigen is undetermined. The CDR3 extends over 18 amino acids. Losses at the gene ends were 4 bases for V and 4 bases for J; bases not matched to a gene: 12. From germline, CDR1 is LGHNA and CDR2 YSLEER. The entry originates in a study of cytomegalovirus exposure and HLA in healthy donors. Overall study: In a previous analysis, about 100 million unique TCR beta sequences were found from approximately 180 million T cells. General study findings and limits: With high specificity and sensitivity, the classifier reportedly diagnosed cytomegalovirus status. Later work found most CMV-associated TCR beta chains apparently HLA-restricted.

The primer mix had 60 Vbeta and 13 Jbeta primers. Sequencing was performed with immunoSEQ multiplex PCR; in TCRdb, only in-frame clones are kept and a portion is missing. This sample has roughly 190,000 clones, with roughly four fifths found just once. The J gene is TRBJ2-5, the V gene TRBV4-3; 13 positions agree with TRBD2. Specimen: PBMCs. This TCR was sampled from a man between 18 and 29 years old in good health and CMV-seronegative. CDR3 in DNA: TGCGCCAGCAGCCCCAAGCCCCAGACTAGCGGGGGGCCAGAGACCCAGTACTTC. Residues: CASSPKPQTSGGPETQYF.